Shown below are 7 T cell receptor beta chains from a single sample sequenced in a study of cytomegalovirus exposure and HLA in healthy donors. With 60 Vbeta and 13 Jbeta primers, the PCR was carried out. Measured with immunoSEQ multiplex PCR; TCRdb has only the in-frame clones, and not every one. The repertoire holds almost 200,000 clones, with roughly three quarters as singletons. Sequenced material: PBMCs. These receptors all come from a male donor in good health and CMV-seropositive.

The genes are TRBV9 and TRBJ2-7; D uncertain. Between the trimmed V and J ends, which lost 4 bases and 0 bases, there was a span of 11 bases. Germline CDR1 SGDLS, CDR2 YYNGEE. The CDR3 has 14 amino acids. CDR3 sequence: CASSPRGGSYEQYF. The DNA of the CDR3 is TGTGCCAGCAGCCCGCGAGGTGGCTCCTACGAGCAGTACTTC.

Only one count was recorded for this clone. This chain uses TRBV5-1 with TRBJ1-2; 11 bases agree with TRBD1. This CDR3 contains 14 residues. Trimming at V came to 4 bases and at J to 8 bases, leaving 7 bases not matched to a gene. CDR1 and CDR2 from the germline V gene are SGHRS and YFSETQ. The CDR3 nucleotides are TGCGCCAGCAGCGGGGGACAGGGGGGCGGCGGCTACACCTTC. Amino acids: CASSGGQGGGGYTF.

This chain links TRBV18 with TRBJ2-5, with 13 positions matching TRBD2. Germline CDR1 reads KGHSH; CDR2 reads LQKENI. The CDR3 is 16 residues long. V dropped 3 bases and J dropped 2; count of bases not matched to a gene: 3. CDR3 amino acids: CASSPRLAGGQETQYF. As DNA, the CDR3 is TGTGCCAGCTCACCTAGACTAGCGGGGGGACAAGAGACCCAGTACTTC.

The chain employs TRBV25-1 and TRBJ2-1; a weak D match, TRBD2 (6 bases). The CDR3 sequence is 13 residues long. CDR1 is MGHDK, CDR2 SYGVNS, per germline. Trimming pared 8 bases from V and 5 bases from J, leaving 13 bases between. This CDR3 is CASGGTVDNEQFF. The DNA for the CDR3 is TGTGCCAGCGGGGGGACCGTTGACAATGAGCAGTTCTTC.

This clone was seen a single time. The chain has TRBV18 and TRBJ2-1, with D unresolved. V was trimmed by 8 bases and J by 0 bases, leaving 11 bases between them. Germline V CDR1 and CDR2: KGHSH, LQKENI. The CDR3 length is 14 residues. This CDR3 is CASRNSLSYNEQFF. The CDR3 nucleotides are TGTGCCAGCCGTAACTCCCTCTCCTACAATGAGCAGTTCTTC.

This clone was picked up a small number of times. The chain is built from TRBV7-2 and TRBJ2-7, with TRBD2 matching over 7 bases. Trimming cost V 5 bases and J 0 bases; bases outside gene matches: 7. This CDR3 has 15 amino acids. Per the germline V gene, CDR1 is SGHTA and CDR2 is FQGNSA. The CDR3 here is CASSGKRGFSYEQYF. CDR3 coding DNA: TGTGCCAGCAGCGGGAAGCGGGGATTCTCCTACGAGCAGTACTTC.

The chain carries TRBV29-1 and TRBJ1-4; maybe TRBD1 (5 bases). Per the germline V gene, CDR1 is SQVTM and CDR2 is ANQGSEA. V gave up 5 bases and J gave up 8 bases, with 15 bases separating them. The CDR3 sequence is 13 residues long. The DNA of the CDR3 is TGCAGCGTTCAAGCCTCGGGGGTGGAAAAACTGTTTTTT. Residues: CSVQASGVEKLFF.